A selection of T cell receptor beta chains follows, all from one sample in a study of cytomegalovirus exposure and HLA in healthy donors. Assay: immunoSEQ multiplex PCR; the TCRdb copy retains only in-frame clones and omits some. The sample holds about 160,000 clones; about 96% are singletons and the top ten take about 0.89%. Sequencing was done on a sample of PBMCs. These receptors originate from a woman under 30 in good health and CMV-seronegative. CDR3s include the opening cysteine and the closing phenylalanine or tryptophan. The D gene is left open where the match is weak.

V gene	J gene	D gene	CDR3 protein
TRBV13	TRBJ2-3	TRBD1	CASSLGTGITDTQYF
TRBV4-2	TRBJ2-2	-	CASSHRRESVNTGELFF
TRBV4-2	TRBJ1-5	TRBD1	CASSQGTGGEDQPQHF
TRBV2	TRBJ1-2	-	CASSESGGHYGYTF
TRBV27	TRBJ1-5	-	CASSLTLLVDQPQHF
TRBV6-1	TRBJ2-1	TRBD1	CASSKRQGVDEQFF
TRBV11-2	TRBJ1-2	-	CASSRSTGYYGYTF
TRBV18	TRBJ1-1	TRBD1	CASSRQGGGNTEAFF
TRBV4-2	TRBJ1-4	-	CASSQGGTGGSEKLFF
TRBV7-2	TRBJ2-6	TRBD2	CASSTRTSGSSGANVLTF
TRBV5-1	TRBJ1-1	-	CASILRNPNTEAFF
TRBV5-1	TRBJ1-2	TRBD1	CASSLDRQGGYGYTF
TRBV19	TRBJ2-3	TRBD2	CASSLSGGRTDTQYF
TRBV9	TRBJ2-1	TRBD2	CASSLTSGGNNEQFF
TRBV6-1	TRBJ1-1	-	CASSEGWVGVNTEAFF
TRBV6-5	TRBJ1-2	-	CASSSYPANYGYTF
TRBV27	TRBJ2-1	-	CASSPRVAEIDNEQFF
TRBV5-1	TRBJ1-6	TRBD1	CASSLWDRENSPLHF
TRBV7-9	TRBJ2-3	TRBD1	CASNPVSTGGTDTQYF
TRBV11-2	TRBJ2-2	TRBD2	CASSTEPGLAGGSTGELFF
TRBV5-1	TRBJ2-1	-	CASSLGLDSDNEQFF
TRBV30	TRBJ1-1	-	CAWSVLAGPEAFF
TRBV4-2	TRBJ2-3	TRBD2	CASSRLGTSLTDTQYF
TRBV19	TRBJ1-5	-	CASSRFWNQPQHF
TRBV5-5	TRBJ1-1	-	CASSLAWQGWTEAFF
TRBV4-3	TRBJ2-5	TRBD2	CASSPGLAGQETQYF
TRBV4-1	TRBJ1-4	-	CASSQGVGDEKLFF
TRBV9	TRBJ2-7	TRBD1	CASSPGQGRTYEQYF
TRBV14	TRBJ1-3	-	CASSRGGAGNTIYF
TRBV5-1	TRBJ2-3	-	CASNKEIQDTQYF
TRBV9	TRBJ2-2	TRBD2	CASSVGRGGKNTGELFF
TRBV7-9	TRBJ2-3	TRBD1	CASSLGDRGSDTQYF
TRBV5-3	TRBJ2-3	-	CARSHPGLGTDTQYF
TRBV14	TRBJ1-6	TRBD1	CASSQDLAGGGNSPLHF
TRBV25-1	TRBJ2-1	TRBD2	CASSESRGGNHNEQFF
TRBV6-5	TRBJ2-3	-	CASSYSNYYTDTQYF
TRBV19	TRBJ2-7	-	CASSIYAGASEQYF
TRBV4-1	TRBJ2-2	-	CASSRLDSTNTGELFF
TRBV11-2	TRBJ1-1	-	CASSSVLNTEAFF
TRBV6-1	TRBJ2-7	-	CASSVAAGSLRSYEQYF
TRBV5-1	TRBJ1-2	-	CASSYDRTYGYTF
TRBV4-2	TRBJ2-1	-	CASSQVLSDKAYNEQFF
TRBV5-1	TRBJ1-1	TRBD1	CASSLWQGAGEAFF
TRBV5-4	TRBJ2-6	-	CASSTGGGASGANVLTF
TRBV7-9	TRBJ1-2	-	CASSSLGLYTYGYTF
TRBV6-4	TRBJ1-6	TRBD1	CASNSSLDRAYNSPLHF
TRBV6-5	TRBJ1-2	TRBD1	CASSYTGQGYGYTF
TRBV7-9	TRBJ2-1	TRBD2	CASSPGTSNEQFF
TRBV6-5	TRBJ1-4	TRBD1	CASRRGQWEKLFF
TRBV7-9	TRBJ2-7	-	CASSLSPWDSSYEQYF
TRBV7-2	TRBJ2-7	TRBD2	CASSEGSSGVYEQYF
TRBV6-5	TRBJ2-1	TRBD1	CASSLGTVRVNEQFF
TRBV4-2	TRBJ2-2	TRBD2	CASSQPGTSGVTGELFF
TRBV19	TRBJ1-5	-	CASSKFSGSSNLAQHF
TRBV7-3	TRBJ2-2	TRBD2	CASSHVAGGRGELFF
TRBV7-3	TRBJ2-1	-	CASSASEVYEQFF
TRBV10-1	TRBJ2-1	TRBD1	CARGPAGGICVNEQFF
TRBV6-5	TRBJ1-1	-	CASSYGGRMNTEAFF
TRBV6-1	TRBJ2-7	TRBD2	CASRGTSGYSYEQYF
TRBV4-3	TRBJ2-3	-	CASSQWAAASGYTQYF